Following are 2 T cell receptor beta chains from one sample sequenced in a study of CD8 T cells in ankylosing spondylitis. TCRdb called the 5' RACE reads again in MiXCR, with one record for every CDR3 protein. The table records over 150,000 distinct CDR3 sequences, about 18% of them present only once. The sequenced sample consisted of blood, either unsorted or a sorted T cell fraction (not recorded which). The receptors come from a male donor aged 5 to 30 with ankylosing spondylitis or in good health (not recorded which).

This clonotype was recorded at least ten times. The chain is built from TRBV7-9 and TRBJ2-5; D is uncertain. V lost 1 base to trimming and J lost 2 bases, with 5 bases between them. The germline V gene has CDR1 SEHNR and CDR2 FQNEAQ (reference sequence). The CDR3 totals 13 residues. The CDR3 bases are TGTGCCAGCAGCTTAGTGGGACAAGAGACCCAGTACTTC. This codes for CASSLVGQETQYF. Based on the CDR3 plus reference TRBV7-9 and TRBJ2-5, the full variable domain is DTGVSQNPRHKITKRGQNVTFRCDPISEHNRLYWYRQTLGQGPEFLTYFQNEAQLEKSRLLSDRFSAERPKGSFSTLEIQRTEQGDSAMYLCASSLVGQETQYFGPGTRLLVL.

This clonotype occurred many times. The chain has TRBV6-5 and TRBJ1-6; D unresolved. Trimming shortened V by 6 bases and J by 5 bases, and 14 bases separated the two germline ends. Per germline, CDR1 MNHEY and CDR2 SVGAGI. CDR3 length: 15 residues. CDR3: CASRLEGENNSPLHF. In DNA form, the CDR3 reads TGTGCCAGCAGGTTGGAAGGAGAAAATAATTCACCCCTCCACTTT.